Sequencing of this T cell receptor (beta chain) was carried out in a study of graft-versus-host responses after intestinal transplantation. Study summary: Every recipient underwent anti-thymocyte globulin induction, then tacrolimus and steroids for roughly three years.

The method was immunoSEQ multiplex PCR; TCRdb's version includes in-frame clones alone and lacks a portion of them. In the table there are about 51,000 clones, roughly 95% of which are singletons. The length of the CDR3 is 14 residues. V shed 8 bases and J shed 0 bases, with 10 bases lying between them. The germline gives CDR1 LNHDA, CDR2 SQIVND (reference sequence). A note on this clone: Antigen unknown.

The sequencing here drew on unstimulated CD8+ T cells sorted from spleen or lymph node cells, taken before transplant. The V call is TRBV19, the J call TRBJ2-2, with D perhaps matching TRBD1 or TRBD2 (5 bases each). The clonotype comes from a human donor who was the organ donor for an intestinal transplant. CDR3 in amino acids: CASSGTTNTGELFF. CDR3 sequence (DNA): TGTGCCAGTTCCGGGACCACGAACACCGGGGAGCTGTTTTTT. Drawing the rest from reference TRBV19 and TRBJ2-2, the complete variable domain is DGGITQSPKYLFRKEGQNVTLSCEQNLNHDAMYWYRQDPGQGLRLIYYSQIVNDFQKGDIAEGYSVSREKKESFPLTVTSAQKNPTAFYLCASSGTTNTGELFFGEGSRLTVL.